The TCR beta chain described here comes from a study of OX40 agonist ivuxolimab in advanced cancers. Looking at the study overall: Each dose-escalation patient presented with hepatocellular carcinoma, melanoma, renal cell or head and neck cancer.

Study-wide findings and caveats: The study observed clonal expansion of CD4+ and CD8+ blood T cells by week 6 at 0.1 to 3.0 mg/kg.

TCRdb keeps only in-frame clones here, not all; method: immunoSEQ multiplex PCR. There are fewer than 55,000 clones in the sample; under 90% occur only once, and around 1.6% lies in the top ten. Trimming removed 4 bases at V and 2 bases at J, with 16 bases between. The CDR3 runs to 16 residues. Germline V gives CDR1 PRHDT, CDR2 FYEKMQ (reference sequence). As for this clone: Its antigen is still unknown.

The sample consisted of CD4+ or CD8+ T cells sorted from blood, taken in a trial of the OX40 agonist ivuxolimab. This TCR derives from an adult with an advanced solid tumor such as melanoma, head and neck, liver or kidney cancer. The chain joins TRBV13 to TRBJ2-3, with a tentative D call TRBD1 (6 bases). CDR3 sequence: CASSSYRVFDTDTQYF. Here the CDR3 DNA reads TGTGCCAGCAGCTCGTACAGGGTCTTCGACACAGATACGCAGTATTTT.